Detailed here is one T cell receptor (beta chain). Everyone who took part was about 18 to 90 years old, and they came from roughly 25 US areas. CDR1 and CDR2 (germline): LNHDA, SQIVND (reference sequence). V lost 7 bases, J lost 6 bases, and 19 bases lay in between. The CDR3 spans 15 residues. Original analysis: Scientists estimated how many nucleated cells there were by amplifying reference gene primers. Data came from immunoSEQ multiplex PCR; TCRdb stores just in-frame clones and leaves some out. The D gene and trimming were derived from the DNA, and the V and J assignments and clone size from that table. The top ten clones hold around 1.1% of a sample with 400,000 to 450,000 clones, 80% to 90% of them seen once. These data originate in a study of blood T cell repertoires in COVID-19. Study context: Some COVID-19 samples were acute and others convalescent; all came from the United States, Italy and Spain. In each case, the material was cDNA or gDNA derived from T cells, B-cell-depleted T cells, or PBMCs.

The receptor was isolated from a man aged 30 to 45 who had recovered from COVID-19. The J gene is TRBJ1-5, the V gene TRBV19; D perhaps matches TRBD1 (5 bases). The sample taken for sequencing was PBMCs or T cells enriched from blood (not recorded which). CDR3 sequence: CASTYRPQGFQPQHF. The DNA of the CDR3 is TGTGCCAGTACCTATCGGCCCCAGGGCTTTCAGCCCCAGCATTTT.